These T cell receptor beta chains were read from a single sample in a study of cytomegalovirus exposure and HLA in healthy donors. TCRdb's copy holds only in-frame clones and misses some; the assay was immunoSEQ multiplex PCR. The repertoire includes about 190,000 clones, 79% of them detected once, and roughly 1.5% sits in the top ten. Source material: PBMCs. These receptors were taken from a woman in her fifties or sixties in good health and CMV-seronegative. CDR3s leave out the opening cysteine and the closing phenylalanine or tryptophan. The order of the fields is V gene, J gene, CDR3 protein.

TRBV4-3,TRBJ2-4,ASSQDLQGGGGKADIQY
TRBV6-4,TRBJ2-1,ASSDSSGDYNEQF
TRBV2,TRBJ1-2,ASSEMGRGYT
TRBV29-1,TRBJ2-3,SVSGGAGLDTQY
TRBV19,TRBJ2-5,ASSQMGGGETQY
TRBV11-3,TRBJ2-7,ASSHDRSEQY
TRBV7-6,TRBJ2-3,ASSPLAGTSTDTQY
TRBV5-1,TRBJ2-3,ASSSGGAETDTQY
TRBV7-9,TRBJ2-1,ASTYGLAENEQF
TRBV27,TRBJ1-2,ASSFRDFASGYT
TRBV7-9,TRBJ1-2,ASSLTGAGYGYT
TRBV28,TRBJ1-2,ASSSPVRGNYGYT
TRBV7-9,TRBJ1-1,ASSFSNRGMNTEAF
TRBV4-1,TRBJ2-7,ASSQGLALGYEQY
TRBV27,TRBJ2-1,ASSLSMGQYNEQF
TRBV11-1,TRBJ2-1,ASSLREGSEQF
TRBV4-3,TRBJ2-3,ASSQGLAGGDTQY
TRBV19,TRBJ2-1,ASSMGLVGVYNEQF
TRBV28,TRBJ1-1,ASSSLPIPEAF
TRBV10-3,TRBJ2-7,AISEGTGISYEQY
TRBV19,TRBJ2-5,ASSSGLAQETQY
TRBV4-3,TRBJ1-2,ASSQATGSANYGYT
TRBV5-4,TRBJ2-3,ASSKPGQGATSDTQY
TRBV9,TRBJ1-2,ASSVVPTGANGYT
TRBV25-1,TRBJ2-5,ASSDGGAGETQY
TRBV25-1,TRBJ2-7,ASSEMRDRTYEQY
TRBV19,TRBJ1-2,ASSKRDSDLTTGNYGYT
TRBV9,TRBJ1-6,ASSPRIGHTIPTMNSPLH
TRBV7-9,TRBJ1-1,ASSLGGTGVLNTEAF
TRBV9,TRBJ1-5,ASSVGSGGNQPQH
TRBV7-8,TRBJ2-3,ASSYTSGGGGTQY
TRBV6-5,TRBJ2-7,ASSPVLGTAEQY
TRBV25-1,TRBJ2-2,ASSAGRGSIGRELF
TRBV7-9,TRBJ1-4,ASSLTGDEKLF
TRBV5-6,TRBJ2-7,ASSFVQVYEQY
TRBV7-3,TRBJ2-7,ASSLTGASGEQY
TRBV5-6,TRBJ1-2,ASSLELGGYGYT
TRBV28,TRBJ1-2,ASSPSGEGGYGYT
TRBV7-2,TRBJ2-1,ASSLGSGGSYNEQF
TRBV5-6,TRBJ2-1,ASSPLIAGGPYNEQF
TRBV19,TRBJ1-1,ASSSWQNTEAF
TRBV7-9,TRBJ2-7,ASRPETGSNEQY
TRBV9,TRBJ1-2,ASIQRRDTLRRWNGYT
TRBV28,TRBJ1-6,ASSAPLWGQGSSPLH
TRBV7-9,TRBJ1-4,ASSLTDSQNEKLF
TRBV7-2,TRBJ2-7,ASSLGHLTYEQY
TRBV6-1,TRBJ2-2,ASSEIGTGQNSGTGELF
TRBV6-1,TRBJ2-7,ASSEVRGSYEQY
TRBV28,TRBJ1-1,ASSLARVYTEAF
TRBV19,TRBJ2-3,ASSIVAGGTDTQY
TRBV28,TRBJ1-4,ASSYTGTGEEKLF
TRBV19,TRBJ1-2,ASYRVSGGYT
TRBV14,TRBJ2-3,ASSPSGLTDTQY